A single TCR beta chain is shown here with its context. The authors' processing: Amplifying reference gene primers gave estimates of nucleated cell counts. Assay used: immunoSEQ multiplex PCR; TCRdb lists only in-frame clones, some missing. The V and J calls and clone size are taken from that table; D and trimming were inferred from the DNA. The data contain hundreds of thousands of clones, nearly 90% of them seen just once; the ten biggest clones take up 0.8% to 0.9%. The length of the CDR3 is 18 residues. Losses at the gene ends were 0 bases for V and 5 bases for J; bases not matched to a gene: 10. Germline CDR1 reads MNHEY; CDR2 reads SMNVEV (reference sequence). This sample was included in a study of blood T cell repertoires in COVID-19. Study-wide background: Sources were T cells, B-cell-depleted T cells, or PBMCs; the material itself was cDNA or gDNA.

Patients in Seattle were enrolled during active infection, then followed longitudinally. V is TRBV27 and J is TRBJ2-1; 10 bases align to TRBD2. The sequence was obtained from a man between 18 and 35 years old with COVID-19, enrolled during active disease. Sample: peripheral blood. This CDR3 is CASSLSGLGLARNNEQFF. The CDR3 DNA reads as TGTGCCAGCAGTTTATCTGGGCTGGGACTAGCGAGGAACAATGAGCAGTTCTTC.